A selection of T cell receptor beta chains follows, all from one sample in a study of T cells in Graves' hyperthyroidism and ophthalmopathy. Via MiXCR, TCRdb re-called the multiplex PCR reads, giving one row per CDR3 protein. The data contain 250,000 or so distinct CDR3 sequences, less than 15% of them singletons. Sequenced: blood. The receptors were gathered from a woman aged 40 to 50 with Graves' hyperthyroidism that later progressed to Graves' ophthalmopathy. CDR3s include the opening cysteine and the closing phenylalanine or tryptophan. Some rows mark clone size as missing; the rest say once, few, many or name a class of expanded clone.

v_call,clone_size,j_call,cdr3_aa
TRBV6-5,few,TRBJ1-6,CASSYRPGGLSSYNSPLHF
TRBV24-1,many,TRBJ2-5,CATSDPGQVDETQYF
TRBV15,many,TRBJ1-4,CATSIGQGSEKLFF
TRBV7-9,many,TRBJ2-7,CASSSHTRTVSYEQYF
TRBV2,many,TRBJ2-7,CASSSRPLYEQYF
TRBV11-2,many,TRBJ2-1,CASSFLTSGNFNEQFF
TRBV5-1,few,TRBJ2-3,CASSLNPNDRVLISDTDTQYF
TRBV7-9,few,TRBJ2-7,CASSLDPRAEQYF
TRBV27,many,TRBJ2-7,CASTTSIGGEQYF
TRBV9,many,TRBJ2-1,CASSVSGTVDNEQFF
TRBV6-1,many,TRBJ1-6,CASSWDHGNSPLHF
TRBV5-5,many,TRBJ2-7,CASSFTGTGPYEQYF
TRBV28,many,TRBJ1-6,CASSLFTMAPNSPLHF
TRBV6-1,NA,TRBJ2-3,CASSLGGGQGSTDTQYF
TRBV11-2,many,TRBJ1-1,CASSFTGVMNTEAFF
TRBV7-3,many,TRBJ2-1,CASSLRSISYNEQFF
TRBV28,NA,TRBJ1-2,CASSAPSGHGYTF
TRBV9,NA,TRBJ2-2,CANSRIGLAGELFF
TRBV9,many,TRBJ2-3,CASSVGGADTQYF
TRBV10-1,many,TRBJ2-3,CASSEGRGVGTDTQYF
TRBV7-9,many,TRBJ2-5,CASSSLYQETQYF
TRBV4-1,NA,TRBJ2-3,CASSLLTSGRGDTQYF
TRBV6-1,few,TRBJ2-2,CASSDLNTGELFF
TRBV20-1,NA,TRBJ2-3,CSARVSDRPLTDTQYF
TRBV5-1,many,TRBJ2-1,CASSFGLAGGHEQFF
TRBV6-1,NA,TRBJ2-7,CASSSGRSEQYF
TRBV30,many,TRBJ2-5,CAWSPRVSGRFGETQYF
TRBV20-1,many,TRBJ1-1,CSASGTDNTEAFF
TRBV5-8,few,TRBJ2-2,CASSTGLAADGELFF
TRBV27,once,TRBJ1-6,CASSFGADSPAPLHF
TRBV11-2,many,TRBJ1-1,CASSLVAGGATEAFF
TRBV30,few,TRBJ1-2,CAWTSWGQALHGYTF
TRBV7-3,NA,TRBJ2-5,CASSPLGGNTETQYF
TRBV18,many,TRBJ2-3,CASSPMVGVDTQYF
TRBV4-1,NA,TRBJ1-1,CASSRTPGGTEAFF
TRBV27,many,TRBJ2-2,CASRLAGSNTGELFF
TRBV4-2,NA,TRBJ1-1,CASSQERGNTEAFF
TRBV5-5,many,TRBJ2-1,CASSLVYSSYNEQFF
TRBV9,few,TRBJ2-1,CASSAPGTSGYNEQFF
TRBV7-2,many,TRBJ1-2,CASRDRNSVLYTF
TRBV2,many,TRBJ2-1,CASSEAALALSSYNEQFF
TRBV9,many,TRBJ2-1,CASSVDVEAGRYNEQFF
TRBV5-1,NA,TRBJ2-1,CASSLVGLAGNNEQFF
TRBV2,many,TRBJ2-3,CASSELPVAGGLTDTQYF
TRBV12-3/TRBV12-4,many,TRBJ2-4,CASSQGQGERNIQYF
TRBV11-3,many,TRBJ2-2,CASSEGLAGVTGELFF
TRBV4-1,few,TRBJ2-5,CASSRQLAASQETQYF
TRBV5-1,NA,TRBJ1-1,CASSGAGAPNTEAFF
TRBV19,many,TRBJ2-1,CASSLRPYSGNEQFF
TRBV2,NA,TRBJ1-2,CASSYRAPGDRNYGYTF
TRBV3-1,NA,TRBJ2-2,CASSQETSRDGELFF
TRBV7-9,many,TRBJ2-7,CASSSYDEQYF
TRBV5-1,many,TRBJ1-6,CASSLVRDSPLHF
TRBV28,many,TRBJ1-1,CASSQGGRDTEAFF